The 23 T cell receptor beta chains given below trace back to one sample, sequenced in a study of T-cell reconstitution after alpha-beta-depleted transplantation in children. Unique molecular identifiers featured in how the TCRbeta library was prepared. In TCRdb, the PCR reads were re-called with MiXCR into one record per CDR3 protein. The data show more than 200,000 distinct CDR3 sequences, roughly 24% seen once. The material sequenced was PBMCs, taken before TCRalphabeta/CD19-depleted stem cell transplant. Every receptor here comes from a girl aged 2 to 9 with Fanconi anemia, due to receive a stem cell transplant.

This clonotype was found a few times. This chain joins TRBV7-9 and TRBJ1-2, with D unresolved. This CDR3 has 12 residues. CDR1 SEHNR and CDR2 FQNEAQ come from the germline V gene (reference sequence). Deletions cut 1 base from V and 7 bases from J, with 7 bases between. CDR3 DNA sequence: TGTGCCAGCAGCTTAGTTCGGGGTGGCTACACCTTC. Its translation is CASSLVRGGYTF.

This clonotype was counted ten times or more. The V gene is TRBV10-3, the J gene TRBJ2-7; no clear D. This CDR3 contains 14 residues. V lost 7 bases, J lost 2 bases, and 15 bases lay in between. The germline CDR1 and CDR2 sequences are ENHRY and SYGVKD. CDR3 in DNA: TGTGCCATCACGATTCGTCCGGGTCCCTACGAGCAGTACTTC. Its translation: CAITIRPGPYEQYF.

This clonotype has at least ten counts. The chain is built from TRBV12-3 or TRBV12-4 and TRBJ2-1, with 8 bases aligning to TRBD2. The CDR3 covers 16 residues. V dropped 1 base and J dropped 9; count of bases not matched to a gene: 11. The CDR3 reads CASSLVSGREDGEQFF. DNA for the CDR3: TGTGCCAGCAGTTTAGTCAGCGGGAGAGAAGACGGTGAGCAGTTCTTC.

The chain uses TRBV25-1 and TRBJ1-1; D not resolved. In germline, CDR1 is MGHDK, CDR2 SYGVNS. This CDR3 is 14 amino acids long. The ends were cut back, 3 bases at V and 5 bases at J, with 13 bases in the middle. CDR3 region: CASSDTGSVTEAFF. Here the CDR3 DNA reads TGTGCCAGCAGTGACACGGGGAGTGTTACTGAAGCTTTCTTT.

This clonotype was seen more than once but under ten times. CDR3 sequence reads: CASSPGQGGPSYNEQFF. Here the CDR3 DNA reads TGTGCCAGCAGCCCAGGACAGGGAGGGCCCTCCTACAATGAGCAGTTCTTC. The rearrangement links TRBV7-9 to TRBJ2-1, with a tentative D call TRBD1 (8 bases). V was pared by 5 bases and J by 0 bases, with 17 bases between. Germline assignment: CDR1 SEHNR and CDR2 FQNEAQ (reference sequence). The CDR3 has 17 amino acids.

This clonotype was detected a few times. The genes are TRBV18 and TRBJ2-1; D gene uncertain. The CDR3 contains 18 residues. Germline loops: CDR1 KGHSH, CDR2 LQKENI. Trimming stripped 3 bases from V and 0 bases from J, with 18 bases between. CDR3 in amino acids: CASSPGPHFASSYNEQFF. The CDR3, as DNA: TGTGCCAGCTCACCTGGGCCCCATTTTGCTAGCTCCTACAATGAGCAGTTCTTC.

This clonotype was observed at least ten times. J is TRBJ2-1 and V is TRBV28; 7 bases align to TRBD2. The CDR3 sequence is 14 residues long. Trimming cost V 3 bases and J 9 bases; bases outside gene matches: 8. From germline, CDR1 is MDHEN and CDR2 SYDVKM. The CDR3 loop is CASSFNLRGGEQFF. The CDR3 nucleotides read TGTGCCAGCAGTTTCAACCTCCGCGGGGGTGAGCAGTTCTTC.

This clonotype has just one count. J is TRBJ2-5 and V is TRBV11-2, with 14 bases aligning to TRBD2. The CDR3 is 16 amino acids. The junction had 7 bases not matched to a gene; V was cut back by 5 bases and J by 5 bases. Germline lookup yields CDR1 SGHAT and CDR2 FQNNGV. The CDR3 spells CASSLGTSGSGETQYF. CDR3 bases: TGTGCCAGCAGCCTAGGGACTAGCGGGAGTGGGGAGACCCAGTACTTC.

This clonotype was seen repeatedly, ten times or more. This sequence joins TRBV24-1 and TRBJ2-7; TRBD1 matches 9 bases. V lost 3 bases and J lost 1; bases outside the gene matches: 3. CDR1 is KGHDR and CDR2 is SFDVKD in the germline V gene. This CDR3 has 15 residues. The CDR3 region has the DNA TGTGCCACCAGTGATCGGACAGGGGCTTCCTACGAGCAGTACTTC. Its translation: CATSDRTGASYEQYF.

This clonotype occurred many times. The chain has TRBV5-1 and TRBJ2-1, with D perhaps matching TRBD2 (7 bases). Germline CDR1 reads SGHRS; CDR2 reads YFSETQ. V was shortened by 3 bases and J by 2 bases, with 12 bases between the two germline ends. The CDR3 contains 15 residues. Here the CDR3 reads CASSSWGGTYNEQFF. CDR3 sequence (DNA): TGCGCCAGCAGCTCTTGGGGGGGCACCTACAATGAGCAGTTCTTC.

V usage is TRBV29-1 and J usage is TRBJ1-2, with D possibly matching TRBD1 (6 bases). Germline CDR1 SQVTM, CDR2 ANQGSEA. V was pared by 0 bases and J by 3 bases, with 14 bases between. The CDR3 is 15 amino acids. As DNA, the CDR3 is TGCAGCGTTGAAGATGCCGATCACAGGGACTATGGCTACACCTTC. Its protein is CSVEDADHRDYGYTF.

This sequence joins TRBV20-1 and TRBJ2-1, with 7 bases that match TRBD2. The junction had 7 bases not matched to a gene; V was cut back by 4 bases and J by 4 bases. Germline CDR1 and CDR2: DFQATT and SNEGSKA (reference sequence). CDR3 size: 14 residues. CDR3 nucleotides: TGCAGTGCTACCCCGCGGGAGACTTACAATGAGCAGTTCTTC. It codes for CSATPRETYNEQFF.

The J gene is TRBJ1-2, the V gene TRBV28; D is unresolved. The V gene lost 2 bases and the J gene lost 6 bases, with 10 bases spanning the gap. Germline loops: CDR1 MDHEN, CDR2 SYDVKM. The CDR3 is made up of 13 amino acids. The CDR3 reads CASSLAATNGYTF. The CDR3 coding sequence is TGTGCCAGCAGTTTAGCGGCAACCAATGGCTACACCTTC.

This clonotype has a count of ten or more. The rearrangement joins TRBV7-2 to TRBJ2-1; TRBD2 matches 7 bases. Germline V lookup: CDR1 SGHTA, CDR2 FQGNSA. V was pared by 7 bases and J by 7 bases, with 13 bases of the junction left unmatched. CDR3 length: 15 residues. The CDR3 coding sequence is TGTGCCAGCACCCGGAACGGACTAGTCAGAAATGAGCAGTTCTTC. Translating gives CASTRNGLVRNEQFF.

V and J are TRBV10-3 and TRBJ2-7; D may match TRBD1 or TRBD2 (7 bases each). Germline V lookup: CDR1 ENHRY, CDR2 SYGVKD. The CDR3 sequence is 16 residues long. Trimming removed 0 bases at V and 0 bases at J, with 12 bases between. CDR3 in amino acids: CAISESRGTDSYEQYF. The CDR3 DNA is TGTGCCATCAGTGAGTCGCGGGGGACAGACTCCTACGAGCAGTACTTC.

This clonotype was found a few times. The chain uses TRBV28 and TRBJ1-6; D remains unclear. CDR1 is MDHEN, CDR2 SYDVKM, per germline. There are 14 residues in the CDR3. V was trimmed by 2 bases and J by 8 bases, leaving 10 bases between them. The CDR3 bases are TGTGCCAGCAGTTTAGTTGCTCGGGATTCACCCCTCCACTTT. Its translation: CASSLVARDSPLHF.

V gene TRBV18 combines with J gene TRBJ2-1, with 9 nucleotides matching TRBD2. The J segment lost 4 bases and the V segment lost 3 bases, leaving 4 bases of the junction unmatched. Looked up from germline, CDR1 is KGHSH and CDR2 is LQKENI. This CDR3 has 15 residues. CDR3 nucleotides: TGTGCCAGCTCACCTTCGACTAGCGGTTACAATGAGCAGTTCTTC. Protein product: CASSPSTSGYNEQFF.

V usage is TRBV20-1 and J usage is TRBJ2-7, with D perhaps matching TRBD1 (7 bases). Germline V CDR1 and CDR2: DFQATT, SNEGSKA (reference sequence). Trimming pared 2 bases from V and 6 bases from J, leaving 23 bases between. There are 16 residues in the CDR3. CDR3 bases: TGCAGTGCTAGACTCCCTCTCCGGGCAGGGGGGCTCGAGCAGTACTTC. Translation: CSARLPLRAGGLEQYF.

This clonotype appeared many times. CDR3 in DNA: TGCAGCGTTTCATACGGGAGGGCCAGAGAGACCCAGTACTTC. Amino acid sequence: CSVSYGRARETQYF. This chain connects TRBV29-1 to TRBJ2-5, with 8 bases that match TRBD2. The CDR3 sequence is 14 residues long. Trimming at V came to 5 bases and at J to 4 bases, leaving 9 bases not matched to a gene. Germline V gene sequence: CDR1 SQVTM, CDR2 ANQGSEA.

This clonotype has only a few counts. The gene calls are TRBV5-1 and TRBJ2-3, with D perhaps matching TRBD2 (6 bases). V gave up 1 base and J gave up 1 base, with 16 bases separating them. The CDR3 runs 17 residues. The germline CDR1 and CDR2 sequences are SGHRS and YFSETQ. The DNA of the CDR3 is TGCGCCAGCAGCTTGAGTTTATCGGGAGTGCGCACAGATACGCAGTATTTT. Its translation is CASSLSLSGVRTDTQYF.

The chain is built from TRBV20-1 and TRBJ2-7; 8 bases are a match to TRBD1. The trim removed 4 bases at V and 4 bases at J, leaving 12 bases unmatched. This CDR3 region has 15 residues. In germline, CDR1 is DFQATT, CDR2 SNEGSKA (reference sequence). CDR3 sequence reads: CSATQGAHNPYEQYF. DNA for the CDR3: TGCAGTGCTACGCAGGGGGCGCACAACCCATACGAGCAGTACTTC.

The chain has TRBV28 and TRBJ2-1, with a possible D match to TRBD2 (7 bases). Germline V CDR1 and CDR2: MDHEN, SYDVKM. Trimming removed 3 bases from V and 10 bases from J, with 16 bases in between. The length of the CDR3 is 14 residues. CDR3 nucleotides: TGTGCCAGCAGTTTCATGGGGGGGCCGGGCGAGCAGTTCTTC. Amino acid sequence: CASSFMGGPGEQFF.

V and J are TRBV7-6 and TRBJ1-1; 7 bases fit TRBD1. The J segment lost 0 bases and the V segment lost 1 base, leaving 8 bases of the junction unmatched. Germline CDR1 SGHVS, CDR2 FNYEAQ. There are 17 residues in the CDR3. CDR3 sequence: CASSLVTGATLNTEAFF. The CDR3, as DNA: TGTGCCAGCAGCTTAGTAACAGGGGCCACCCTGAACACTGAAGCTTTCTTT.